A single sample is the source of the 20 T cell receptor beta chains below, sequenced in a study of shared clonotypes between healthy human individuals. Assay: immunoSEQ multiplex PCR; the TCRdb copy retains only in-frame clones and omits some. The data contain approximately 470,000 clones, more than 65% of them singletons. The sequencing input was PBMCs. The source is a woman aged 35 to 49 in good health. Some clones in this sample may be carry-over from other donors' samples.

The chain employs TRBV7-9 and TRBJ2-1; TRBD1 is a possible D gene (6 bases). The CDR3 runs 15 residues. V gave up 6 bases and J gave up 5 bases, with 17 bases separating them. Germline V gene lookup returns CDR1 SEHNR and CDR2 FQNEAQ (reference sequence). In DNA form, the CDR3 reads TGTGCCAGCAGTCCTAGCCCAGGGGCTAACAATGAGCAGTTCTTC. Translated: CASSPSPGANNEQFF.

Details on this clone: Only one base separates this from a far larger clonotype, so it likely reflects a read error. At the DNA level, this CDR3 is encoded by other sequences in the same sample as well. The chain is built from TRBV28 and TRBJ2-1; D ambiguous. Germline V lookup: CDR1 MDHEN, CDR2 SYDVKM. CDR3 length: 14 amino acids. Trimming took 5 bases from V and 0 from J, leaving 8 bases between them. CDR3 nucleotide sequence: TGTGCCAGCAGTCTTCCGAGCTCCTACAATGAGCAGTTCTTC. Translated: CASSLPSSYNEQFF. Complete variable domain (other parts from reference TRBV28 and TRBJ2-1): DVKVTQSSRYLVKRTGEKVFLECVQDMDHENMFWYRQDPGLGLRLIYFSYDVKMKEKGDIPEGYSVSREKKERFSLILESASTNQTSMYLCASSLPSSYNEQFFGPGTRLTVL.

Points on this clone: A far larger clone differs by one base, so this is likely a read error. Different DNA sequences within this sample yield the same CDR3. The CDR3 loop reads CASSEAGELFF. CDR3 nucleotide sequence: TGTGCCAGCAGTGAGGCCGGTGAGCTGTTTTTT. The chain carries TRBV6-1 and TRBJ2-2; D is unresolved. Germline-derived CDR1 and CDR2 are MNHNS and SASEGT. CDR3 size: 11 residues.

Comments on this clone: This is likely an artifact of a read error, given a far larger clone one base away. This same CDR3 is encoded by further DNA sequences in the sample. The V and J genes are TRBV30 and TRBJ1-5, with D hard to call. CDR3 length equals 13 residues. Germline loops: CDR1 GTSNPN, CDR2 SVGIG (reference sequence). CDR3 nucleotides: TGCGCCTGGAGCAACGGGGGCAATCAGCCCCAGCATTTT. This gives the protein CAWSNGGNQPQHF.

The rearrangement joins TRBV7-9 to TRBJ1-5, with a possible D match to TRBD1 (5 bases). The V end lost 2 bases, the J end lost 13 bases, and 15 bases lay between the germline ends. The germline V gene has CDR1 SEHNR and CDR2 FQNEAQ (reference sequence). There are 13 residues in the CDR3. CDR3 nucleotide sequence: TGTGCCAGCAGCTTAACTAAGACAGCACCACAGCATTTT. This gives the protein CASSLTKTAPQHF.

As for this clone: At the DNA level, this CDR3 is encoded by other sequences in the same sample as well. V gene TRBV28 combines with J gene TRBJ1-5, with D hard to call. CDR1 and CDR2 from the germline V gene are MDHEN and SYDVKM. V lost 3 bases and J 0 bases, leaving 9 bases between the germline ends. The CDR3 covers 15 residues. CDR3 in DNA: TGTGCCAGCAGTTTTCAGGATCTTAGCAATCAGCCCCAGCATTTT. It encodes CASSFQDLSNQPQHF. Together with reference TRBV28 and TRBJ1-5, the CDR3 gives the full variable domain: DVKVTQSSRYLVKRTGEKVFLECVQDMDHENMFWYRQDPGLGLRLIYFSYDVKMKEKGDIPEGYSVSREKKERFSLILESASTNQTSMYLCASSFQDLSNQPQHFGDGTRLSIL.

V and J are TRBV30 and TRBJ1-2, with D possibly being TRBD1 (6 bases). V was cut by 2 bases and J by 4 bases, with 11 bases left in between. Looked up from germline, CDR1 is GTSNPN and CDR2 is SVGIG (reference sequence). There are 13 residues in the CDR3. CDR3 nucleotides: TGTGCCTGGAGTCCCCAGGGGATCTATGGCTACACCTTC. This gives the protein CAWSPQGIYGYTF.

This chain uses TRBV27 with TRBJ2-7; no firm D call. The CDR3 contains 14 residues. CDR1 is MNHEY and CDR2 is SMNVEV in the germline V gene (reference sequence). V lost 5 bases and J 1 base, leaving 12 bases between the germline ends. The CDR3 coding sequence is TGTGCCAGCAGTCCCCGGACCTATTCCTACGAGCAGTACTTC. Its translation is CASSPRTYSYEQYF.

The V gene is TRBV5-5, the J gene TRBJ1-4, with 7 bases identical to TRBD1. The CDR3 is made up of 14 amino acids. V trimming: 4 bases; J trimming: 7 bases; junction bases outside the gene matches: 7. The germline V gene has CDR1 SGHKS and CDR2 YYEKEE (reference sequence). As DNA, the CDR3 is TGTGCCAGCAGCACCGGGACAGACCCTGAAAAACTGTTTTTT. It is translated as CASSTGTDPEKLFF.

This sequence joins TRBV13 and TRBJ2-7; 8 positions agree with TRBD2. CDR3 size: 15 residues. Per germline, CDR1 PRHDT and CDR2 FYEKMQ (reference sequence). V shed 5 bases and J 0 bases; nucleotides not matched to a gene: 6. In nucleotides, the CDR3 is TGTGCCAGCAGCCCCGTTAGCGGGGTCTCCTACGAGCAGTACTTC. It encodes CASSPVSGVSYEQYF.

This chain joins TRBV28 and TRBJ1-4, with unresolved D. The CDR3 is made up of 16 amino acids. Between the trimmed V and J ends, which lost 5 bases and 1 base, there was a span of 14 bases. CDR1 is MDHEN, CDR2 SYDVKM, per germline. The CDR3 region is CASSTPRGETNEKLFF. The DNA of the CDR3 is TGTGCCAGCAGTACCCCCCGGGGAGAAACTAATGAAAAACTGTTTTTT.

This clone was seen once. This chain uses TRBV6-1 with TRBJ1-2, with 7 bases lining up with TRBD1. Unmatched junction bases numbered 4, after V lost 7 bases and J lost 2 bases. In germline, CDR1 is MNHNS, CDR2 SASEGT. The CDR3 length is 13 residues. The CDR3 reads CASTLTGNYGYTF. The CDR3 bases are TGTGCCAGCACCTTGACAGGGAACTATGGCTACACCTTC.

The rearrangement uses TRBV7-9 and TRBJ2-3; 8 bases map to TRBD2. The CDR3 has 15 amino acids. Germline trimming cut 2 bases from V and 3 bases from J; bases unmatched to any gene: 4. Germline V gene lookup returns CDR1 SEHNR and CDR2 FQNEAQ (reference sequence). The CDR3 protein is CASSLLAGSTDTQYF. CDR3 DNA: TGTGCCAGCAGCTTACTAGCGGGCAGTACAGATACGCAGTATTTT. Full variable domain (rest looked up from reference TRBV7-9 and TRBJ2-3): DTGVSQNPRHKITKRGQNVTFRCDPISEHNRLYWYRQTLGQGPEFLTYFQNEAQLEKSRLLSDRFSAERPKGSFSTLEIQRTEQGDSAMYLCASSLLAGSTDTQYFGPGTRLTVL.

This clone was observed a single time. This sequence joins TRBV27 and TRBJ2-7; 7 bases match TRBD2. The CDR3 contains 14 residues. Germline values: CDR1 MNHEY, CDR2 SMNVEV (reference sequence). With V trimmed by 6 bases and J by 5 bases, 10 bases remained unmatched. The CDR3 sequence is CASSPLGGSNEQYF. The CDR3 coding sequence is TGTGCCAGCAGCCCCCTAGGCGGGAGCAACGAGCAGTACTTC.

The chain couples TRBV29-1 to TRBJ1-3; tentatively, D is TRBD1 (5 bases). The CDR3 runs 16 residues. In germline, CDR1 is SQVTM, CDR2 ANQGSEA. Trimming took 5 bases from V and 1 from J, leaving 18 bases between them. CDR3 sequence (DNA): TGCAGCGTTTTTCCCCCATTCGGGGGATCTGGAAACACCATATATTTT. Its protein is CSVFPPFGGSGNTIYF. Variable domain in full (rest from reference TRBV29-1 and TRBJ1-3): SAVISQKPSRDICQRGTSLTIQCQVDSQVTMMFWYRQQPGQSLTLIATANQGSEATYESGFVIDKFPISRPNLTFSTLTVSNMSPEDSSIYLCSVFPPFGGSGNTIYFGEGSWLTVV.

A note on this clone: This likely came from a read error, as a far larger clone is one base away. V is TRBV4-2 and J is TRBJ1-4, with D perhaps TRBD1 (5 bases). The germline V gene encodes CDR1 LGHNA and CDR2 YNFKEQ. V was pared by 0 bases and J by 9 bases, with 11 bases between. The CDR3 covers 14 residues. For the CDR3, the DNA is TGTGCCAGCAGCCAAGACCAGGGTATTAAAAAACTGTTTTTT. It is translated as CASSQDQGIKKLFF.

The chain uses TRBV7-8 and TRBJ1-2; D is unresolved. The germline V gene encodes CDR1 SGHVS and CDR2 FQNEAQ. Trimming removed 5 bases at V and 8 bases at J, with 12 bases between. This CDR3 contains 12 residues. The chain's CDR3 is CASSARLEGYTF. The CDR3 bases are TGTGCCAGCAGCGCTCGACTCGAGGGCTACACCTTC.

This chain links TRBV6-4 with TRBJ2-1; 11 nucleotides line up with TRBD2. CDR1 is MRHNA and CDR2 is SNTAGT in the germline V gene. CDR3 size: 16 residues. V gave up 2 bases and J gave up 5 bases; unmatched junction bases: 5. The CDR3: CASSDVAGGDHNEQFF. The CDR3 region has the DNA TGTGCCAGCAGTGACGTAGCGGGAGGGGATCACAATGAGCAGTTCTTC.

DNA for the CDR3: TGTGCCAGTTCCCAGGGGAGGACCGGGGAGCTGTTTTTT. Translation gives CASSQGRTGELFF. V and J are TRBV19 and TRBJ2-2; D might be TRBD1 or TRBD2, each matching 6 bases. The CDR3 length is 13 residues. Trimming removed 8 bases at V and 5 bases at J, with 12 bases between. Germline assignment: CDR1 LNHDA and CDR2 SQIVND (reference sequence).

About this clone: Just one base apart from a much larger clone, this may be a read error. Other DNA sequences in this specimen translate into the identical CDR3. This chain uses TRBV11-2 with TRBJ2-5; 10 bases line up with TRBD1. This CDR3 contains 15 residues. Germline V gives CDR1 SGHAT, CDR2 FQNNGV. CDR3 protein: CASSTPTGGRETQYF. In nucleotides, the CDR3 is TGTGCTAGCAGCACACCGACAGGGGGCAGGGAGACCCAGTACTTC.